This T cell receptor beta chain came from a study of blood T cells in healthy people across ages. Study conclusions and caveats: Researchers said unsorted PBMCs prevented a conclusive naive versus antigen-experienced comparison.

This CDR3 has 13 amino acids. The V gene's germline CDR1 is SGHTA and CDR2 FQGNSA. Trimming removed 0 bases from V and 4 bases from J, with 7 bases in between. In its sample, this clonotype was seen many times. Antigen specificity is unknown. The use of a sample-barcoded 5' primer and a J-beta primer mix characterized a second PCR of about 7 to 12 cycles. TCRdb fed the 5' RACE reads into MiXCR, producing one record per CDR3 protein. The table has 720,000 or so distinct CDR3 sequences, over 40% seen once. The chain links TRBV7-2 to TRBJ2-7, with no clear D. This clonotype was obtained from a man older than 75 in good health. Sequencing was carried out using blood. The CDR3 coding sequence is TGTGCCAGCAGCTTAGCTTTTTGGTACGAGCAGTACTTC. Protein sequence: CASSLAFWYEQYF.